Below, 16 T cell receptor beta chains from the same sample are listed, as sequenced in a study of CD8 T cells in ankylosing spondylitis. These receptors have no known antigen. TCRdb re-derived calls from the 5' RACE reads in MiXCR, one entry per CDR3 protein. The sample consists of 450,000 to 550,000 distinct CDR3 sequences, approximately 5% of them appearing once. Study findings and constraints: Characteristic, it appeared, of ankylosing spondylitis blood was a TCR beta motif of roughly eight highly homologous variants.

The sample taken for sequencing was blood, either unsorted or a sorted T cell fraction (not recorded which). The receptors shown here come from a male donor with ankylosing spondylitis.

In its sample, this clonotype was seen a few times. This chain connects TRBV12-3 or TRBV12-4 to TRBJ2-1; unclear D gene. The CDR3 has 14 residues. V dropped 1 base and J dropped 7 bases, with 11 bases sitting between them. DNA of the CDR3: TGTGCCAGCAGTTTAGATCTAGATACGAATGAGCAGTTCTTC. Protein sequence: CASSLDLDTNEQFF.

This clonotype has ten or more counts. This chain links TRBV24-1 with TRBJ2-5; 11 bases line up with TRBD1. Germline loops: CDR1 KGHDR, CDR2 SFDVKD. The CDR3 runs 15 residues. V lost 4 bases and J lost 5; bases outside the gene matches: 5. CDR3 sequence reads: CATSDPDRGRETQYF. The CDR3 DNA sequence: TGTGCCACCAGTGACCCGGACAGGGGGCGGGAGACCCAGTACTTC.

There are many counts of this clonotype. The chain uses TRBV3-1 and TRBJ2-7, with 7 bases matching TRBD1. Per the germline V gene, CDR1 is LGHDT and CDR2 is YNNKEL (reference sequence). Unmatched junction bases numbered 4, after V lost 5 bases and J lost 3 bases. This CDR3 contains 13 residues. The DNA for the CDR3 is TGTGCCAGCAGCGATGGGACAGTCTACGAGCAGTACTTC. Amino acids: CASSDGTVYEQYF.

In this sample, this clonotype turned up a few times. V and J are TRBV5-1 and TRBJ2-1; possibly TRBD1 or TRBD2 for D (5 bases each). Germline CDR1 is SGHRS and CDR2 is YFSETQ. The V gene lost 0 bases and the J gene lost 6 bases, with 10 bases spanning the gap. The CDR3 is made up of 14 amino acids. CDR3 sequence reads: CASSLEAGSNEQFF. The CDR3 DNA is TGCGCCAGCAGCTTGGAGGCAGGGAGCAATGAGCAGTTCTTC.

This clonotype was detected ten times or more. The gene calls are TRBV4-3 and TRBJ1-1; a weak D match, TRBD1 (6 bases). Germline CDR1 LGHNA, CDR2 YSLEER. Trimming took off 4 bases at V and 7 bases at J, with 16 bases between the two ends. This CDR3 region has 14 residues. The CDR3 region is CASSLVGGSDEAFF. CDR3 nucleotide sequence: TGCGCCAGCAGCCTGGTCGGGGGCTCCGATGAAGCTTTCTTT.

The sample holds many counts of this clonotype. The gene calls are TRBV12-3 or TRBV12-4 and TRBJ1-1; D is uncertain. The length of the CDR3 is 15 residues. V was pared by 3 bases and J by 0 bases, with 11 bases between. This CDR3 reads CASSFGLNMNTEAFF. CDR3 coding DNA: TGTGCCAGCAGTTTTGGGCTTAACATGAACACTGAAGCTTTCTTT.

The rearrangement links TRBV5-1 to TRBJ1-4; no firm D call. The germline V gene encodes CDR1 SGHRS and CDR2 YFSETQ. Trimming removed 4 bases from V and 7 bases from J, with 20 bases in between. The CDR3 length is 16 residues. The CDR3 DNA is TGCGCCAGCAGCCCAGGTTTTTCATTGTCGGGTGAAAAACTGTTTTTT. Protein product: CASSPGFSLSGEKLFF.

This clonotype showed up many times. The genes are TRBV6-2 or TRBV6-3 and TRBJ2-3; D might be TRBD1 (6 bases). This CDR3 has 12 amino acids. Germline CDR1 MNHEY, CDR2 SVGEGT. V lost 6 bases to trimming and J lost 5 bases, with 9 bases between them. The DNA of the CDR3 is TGTGCCAGCAGAATGACAGGAGATACGCAGTATTTT. Encoded protein: CASRMTGDTQYF.

This clonotype was seen a few times. This chain connects TRBV10-3 to TRBJ2-1, with a tentative D call TRBD2 (6 bases). The CDR3 runs to 14 residues. Germline values: CDR1 ENHRY, CDR2 SYGVKD. Deletions cut 9 bases from V and 1 base from J, with 13 bases between. This CDR3 is CAIQAGLSYNEQFF. CDR3 DNA sequence: TGTGCCATTCAAGCGGGTTTATCCTACAATGAGCAGTTCTTC.

This clonotype was seen repeatedly, ten times or more. V and J are TRBV24-1 and TRBJ2-5; perhaps TRBD1 as D (5 bases). The CDR3 totals 18 residues. Germline V gene data show CDR1 as KGHDR and CDR2 as SFDVKD. V was clipped by 0 bases and J by 4 bases, with 20 bases between them. The DNA of the CDR3 is TGTGCCACCAGTGATTTGTTCCCTGAGCAGGGTGGAGTAGAGACCCAGTACTTC. As protein: CATSDLFPEQGGVETQYF.

In its sample, this clonotype was seen many times. The CDR3 is CASSYSSEATEAFF. The CDR3 DNA sequence: TGTGCCAGCAGTTACTCGTCGGAGGCAACTGAAGCTTTCTTT. V is TRBV6-5 and J is TRBJ1-1, with D unresolved. The CDR3 extends over 14 amino acids. Germline V gene lookup returns CDR1 MNHEY and CDR2 SVGAGI. V was clipped by 0 bases and J by 5 bases, with 10 bases between them.

The chain is built from TRBV11-1 and TRBJ2-1; TRBD2 agrees at 13 bases. Germline lookup yields CDR1 SGHAT and CDR2 FQDESV (reference sequence). Trimming removed 5 bases from V and 0 bases from J; junction bases left unmatched: 10. The CDR3 runs to 19 residues. The CDR3 sequence is CASSLSSWTSGSSYNEQFF. The CDR3 DNA reads TGTGCCAGCAGCCTCAGTAGTTGGACTAGCGGGAGCTCCTACAATGAGCAGTTCTTC.

This clonotype was recorded many times. This chain connects TRBV18 to TRBJ2-2; D not certain. Germline CDR1 reads KGHSH; CDR2 reads LQKENI. Trimming removed 2 bases from V and 8 bases from J, with 9 bases in between. This CDR3 has 13 residues. Written as DNA, the CDR3 is TGTGCCAGCTCACCAAGCGTTCGGGGGGAGCTGTTTTTT. It specifies CASSPSVRGELFF.

This clonotype was counted between two and nine times. The gene calls are TRBV11-3 and TRBJ2-3; D gene uncertain. V lost 1 base, J lost 7 bases, and 9 bases lay in between. This CDR3 comprises 13 residues. Germline V lookup: CDR1 SGHNT, CDR2 YENEEA. The CDR3 region is CASSLGSAHTQYF. The DNA of the CDR3 is TGTGCCAGCAGCTTAGGTTCCGCTCATACGCAGTATTTT.

This clonotype was seen repeatedly, ten times or more. V and J are TRBV29-1 and TRBJ1-1, with D unclear. This CDR3 contains 12 residues. Germline CDR1 reads SQVTM; CDR2 reads ANQGSEA. The V end lost 8 bases, the J end lost 7 bases, and 17 bases lay between the germline ends. CDR3 sequence: CSPMSEGGEAFF. The CDR3 nucleotides are TGCAGCCCCATGTCGGAGGGAGGTGAAGCTTTCTTT.

This clonotype has a count of ten or more. This chain uses TRBV7-2 with TRBJ1-1; D ambiguous. The CDR3 contains 12 residues. Trimming stripped 5 bases from V and 7 bases from J, with 11 bases between. Germline-derived CDR1 and CDR2 are SGHTA and FQGNSA. CDR3 coding DNA: TGTGCCAGCAGCCCTCGTGGGCGTGAAGCTTTCTTT. Translating it yields CASSPRGREAFF.